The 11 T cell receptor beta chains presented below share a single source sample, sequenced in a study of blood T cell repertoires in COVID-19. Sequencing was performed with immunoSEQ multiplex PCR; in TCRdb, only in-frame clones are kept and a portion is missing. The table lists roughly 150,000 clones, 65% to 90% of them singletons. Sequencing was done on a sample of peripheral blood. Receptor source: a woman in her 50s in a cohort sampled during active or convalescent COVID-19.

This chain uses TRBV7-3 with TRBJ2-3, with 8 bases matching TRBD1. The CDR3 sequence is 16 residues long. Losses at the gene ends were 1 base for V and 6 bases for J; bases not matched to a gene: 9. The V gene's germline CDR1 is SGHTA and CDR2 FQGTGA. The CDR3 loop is CASSLNQGAVMDTQYF. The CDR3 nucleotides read TGTGCCAGCAGCTTAAACCAGGGGGCGGTAATGGATACGCAGTATTTT.

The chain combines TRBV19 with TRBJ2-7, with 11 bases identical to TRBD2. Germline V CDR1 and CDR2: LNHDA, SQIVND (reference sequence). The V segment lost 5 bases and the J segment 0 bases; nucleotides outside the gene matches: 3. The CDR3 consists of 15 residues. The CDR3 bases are TGTGCCAGTAGTGCCGGGACTAGCGGCTCCTACGAGCAGTACTTC. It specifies CASSAGTSGSYEQYF.

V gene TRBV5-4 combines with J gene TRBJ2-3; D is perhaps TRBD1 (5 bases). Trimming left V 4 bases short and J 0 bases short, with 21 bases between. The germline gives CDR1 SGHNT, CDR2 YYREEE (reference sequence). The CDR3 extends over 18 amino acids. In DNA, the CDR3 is TGTGCCAGCAGCCCCGTGGGGCGTCGATCATCTAGCACAGATACGCAGTATTTT. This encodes CASSPVGRRSSSTDTQYF.

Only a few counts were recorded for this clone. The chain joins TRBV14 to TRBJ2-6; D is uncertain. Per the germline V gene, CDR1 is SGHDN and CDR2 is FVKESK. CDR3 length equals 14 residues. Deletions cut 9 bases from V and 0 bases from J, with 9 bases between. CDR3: CASTRGSGANVLTF. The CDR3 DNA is TGTGCCAGTACACGAGGCTCTGGGGCCAACGTCCTGACTTTC.

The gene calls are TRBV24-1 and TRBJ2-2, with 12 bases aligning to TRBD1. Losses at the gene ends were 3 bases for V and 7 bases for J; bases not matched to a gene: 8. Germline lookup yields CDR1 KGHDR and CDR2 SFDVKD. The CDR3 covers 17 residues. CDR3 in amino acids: CATSDPGTGGLGGELFF. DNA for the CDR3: TGTGCCACCAGTGATCCCGGGACAGGGGGCTTGGGCGGGGAGCTGTTTTTT.

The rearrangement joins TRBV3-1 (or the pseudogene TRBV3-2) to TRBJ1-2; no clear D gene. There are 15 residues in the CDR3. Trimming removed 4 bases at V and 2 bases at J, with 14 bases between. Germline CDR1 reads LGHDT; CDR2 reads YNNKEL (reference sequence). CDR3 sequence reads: CASSPGLGGNYGYTF. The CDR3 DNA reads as TGTGCCAGCAGCCCAGGACTCGGAGGGAACTATGGCTACACCTTC.

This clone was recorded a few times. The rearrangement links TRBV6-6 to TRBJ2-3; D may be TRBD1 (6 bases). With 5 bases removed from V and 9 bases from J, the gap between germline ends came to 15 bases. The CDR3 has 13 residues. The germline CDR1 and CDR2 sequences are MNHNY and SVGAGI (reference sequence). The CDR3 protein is CASSQKGGGTQYF. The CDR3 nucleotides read TGTGCCAGCAGTCAAAAAGGTGGGGGCACGCAGTATTTT.

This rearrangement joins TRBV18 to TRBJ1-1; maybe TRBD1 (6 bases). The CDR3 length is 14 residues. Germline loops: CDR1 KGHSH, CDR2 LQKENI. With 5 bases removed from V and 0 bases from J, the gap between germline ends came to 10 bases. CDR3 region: CASSTGHLNTEAFF. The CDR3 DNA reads TGTGCCAGCTCAACGGGACACCTGAACACTGAAGCTTTCTTT.

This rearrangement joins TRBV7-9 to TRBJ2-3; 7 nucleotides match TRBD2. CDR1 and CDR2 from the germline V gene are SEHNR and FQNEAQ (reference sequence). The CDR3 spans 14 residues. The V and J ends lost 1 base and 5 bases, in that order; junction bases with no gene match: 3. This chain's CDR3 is CASSLEGLKDTQYF. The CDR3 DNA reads TGTGCCAGCAGCTTAGAGGGACTAAAAGATACGCAGTATTTT. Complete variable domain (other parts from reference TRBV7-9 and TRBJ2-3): DTGVSQNPRHKITKRGQNVTFRCDPISEHNRLYWYRQTLGQGPEFLTYFQNEAQLEKSRLLSDRFSAERPKGSFSTLEIQRTEQGDSAMYLCASSLEGLKDTQYFGPGTRLTVL.

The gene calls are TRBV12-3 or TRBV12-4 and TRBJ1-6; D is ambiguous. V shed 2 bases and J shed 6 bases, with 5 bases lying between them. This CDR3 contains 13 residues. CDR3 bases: TGTGCCAGCAGTTTACCTCCTAATTCACCCCTCCACTTT. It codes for CASSLPPNSPLHF.

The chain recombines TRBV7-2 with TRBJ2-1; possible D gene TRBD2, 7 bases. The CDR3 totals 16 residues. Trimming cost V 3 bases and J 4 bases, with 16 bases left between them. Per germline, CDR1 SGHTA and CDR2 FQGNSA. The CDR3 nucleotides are TGTGCCAGCAGCTTGTTGGGTGGGGGGGCTTACAATGAGCAGTTCTTC. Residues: CASSLLGGGAYNEQFF.